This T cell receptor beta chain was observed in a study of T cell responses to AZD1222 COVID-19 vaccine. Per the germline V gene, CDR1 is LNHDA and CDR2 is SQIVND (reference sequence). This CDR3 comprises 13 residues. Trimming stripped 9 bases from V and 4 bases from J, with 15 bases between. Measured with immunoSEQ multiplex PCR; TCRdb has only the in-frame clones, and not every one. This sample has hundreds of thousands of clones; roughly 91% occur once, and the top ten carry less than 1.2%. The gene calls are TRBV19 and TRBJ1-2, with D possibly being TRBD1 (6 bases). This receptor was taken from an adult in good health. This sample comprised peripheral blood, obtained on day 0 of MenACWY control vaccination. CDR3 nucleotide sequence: TGTGCCAGCGGTGACGGGGGCATCTATGGCTACACCTTC. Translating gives CASGDGGIYGYTF.